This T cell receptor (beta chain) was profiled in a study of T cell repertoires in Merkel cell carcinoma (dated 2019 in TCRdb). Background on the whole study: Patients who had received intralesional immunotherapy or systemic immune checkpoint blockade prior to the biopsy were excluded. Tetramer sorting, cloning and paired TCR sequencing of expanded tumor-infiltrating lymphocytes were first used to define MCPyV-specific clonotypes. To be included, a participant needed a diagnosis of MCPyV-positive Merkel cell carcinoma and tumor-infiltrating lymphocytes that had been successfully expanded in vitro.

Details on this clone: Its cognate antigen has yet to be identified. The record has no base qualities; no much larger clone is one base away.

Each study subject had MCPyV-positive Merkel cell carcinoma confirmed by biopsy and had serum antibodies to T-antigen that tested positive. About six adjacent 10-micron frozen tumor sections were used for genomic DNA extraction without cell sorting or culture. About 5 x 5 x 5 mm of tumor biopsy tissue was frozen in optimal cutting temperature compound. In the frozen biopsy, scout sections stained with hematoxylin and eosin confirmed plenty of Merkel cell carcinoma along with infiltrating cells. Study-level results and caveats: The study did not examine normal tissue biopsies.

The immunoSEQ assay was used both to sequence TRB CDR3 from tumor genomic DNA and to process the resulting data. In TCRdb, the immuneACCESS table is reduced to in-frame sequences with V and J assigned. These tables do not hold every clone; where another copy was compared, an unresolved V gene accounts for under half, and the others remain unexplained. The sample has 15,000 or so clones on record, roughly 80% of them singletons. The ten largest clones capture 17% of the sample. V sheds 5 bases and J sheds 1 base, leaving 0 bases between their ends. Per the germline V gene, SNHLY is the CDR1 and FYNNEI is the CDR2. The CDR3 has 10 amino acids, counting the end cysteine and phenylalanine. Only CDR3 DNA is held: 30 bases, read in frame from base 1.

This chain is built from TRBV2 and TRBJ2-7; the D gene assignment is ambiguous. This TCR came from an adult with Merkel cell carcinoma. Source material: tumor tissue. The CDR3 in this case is CASSSYEQYF. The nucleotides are TGTGCCAGCAGTTCCTACGAGCAGTACTTC.